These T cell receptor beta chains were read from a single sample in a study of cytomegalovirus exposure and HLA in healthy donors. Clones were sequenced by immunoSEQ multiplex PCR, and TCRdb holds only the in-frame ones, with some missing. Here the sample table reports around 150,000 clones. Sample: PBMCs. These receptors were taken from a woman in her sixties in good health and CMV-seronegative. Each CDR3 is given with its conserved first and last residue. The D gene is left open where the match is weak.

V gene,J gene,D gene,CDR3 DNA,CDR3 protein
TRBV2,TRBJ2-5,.,TGTGCCAGCGCTGAGATTTTTCCGGGACTCAGGGAGGACCAGTACTTC,CASAEIFPGLREDQYF
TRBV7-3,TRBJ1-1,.,TGTGCCAGCAGCTTATCGGGGACAATGAACACTGAAGCTTTCTTT,CASSLSGTMNTEAFF
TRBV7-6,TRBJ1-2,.,TGTGCCAGCAGCTTAGATCAGGGTGCTGGCTACACCTTC,CASSLDQGAGYTF
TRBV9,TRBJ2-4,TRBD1,TGTGCCAGCAGCGTAGGGGGGACAGTGGACATTCAGTACTTC,CASSVGGTVDIQYF
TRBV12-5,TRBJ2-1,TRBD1,TGTGCTAGTGGTTTGGGCGGGACAGGGAATTACAATGAGCAGTTCTTC,CASGLGGTGNYNEQFF
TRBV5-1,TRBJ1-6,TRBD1,TGCGCCAGCAGCCCCATCCGGACAGGGGAGAATTCACCCCTCCACTTT,CASSPIRTGENSPLHF
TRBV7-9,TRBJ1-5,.,TGTGCCAGCAGCTCATTATCAGGGGATCATCAGCCCCAGCATTTT,CASSSLSGDHQPQHF
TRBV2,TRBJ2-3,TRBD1,TGTGCCAGCAGCGAGACAGGGTGGGAGACAGATACGCAGTATTTT,CASSETGWETDTQYF
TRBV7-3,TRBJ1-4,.,TGTGCCAGCAGCTTACCGGCTAATGAAAAACTGTTTTTT,CASSLPANEKLFF
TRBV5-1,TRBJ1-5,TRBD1,TGCGCCAGCAGTTCCGGACAGGGAGGCAATCAGCCCCAGCATTTT,CASSSGQGGNQPQHF
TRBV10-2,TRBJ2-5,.,TGCGCCAGTCAAACAGGGCAGCAGACCCAGTACTTC,CASQTGQQTQYF
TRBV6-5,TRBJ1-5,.,TGTGCCAGCAGGAACGCCGGTTATAGCAATCAGCCCCAGCATTTT,CASRNAGYSNQPQHF
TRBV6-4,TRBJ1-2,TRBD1,TGTGCCATACCGGGACAGGGAGTTTACGGCTACACCTTC,CAIPGQGVYGYTF
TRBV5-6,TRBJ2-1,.,TGTGCCAGCAGCTTAGGGAGTAAATACAATGAGCAGTTCTTC,CASSLGSKYNEQFF
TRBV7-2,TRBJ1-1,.,TGTGCCAGCAGCACTAGGGGGGGAGGCATGAACACTGAAGCTTTCTTT,CASSTRGGGMNTEAFF
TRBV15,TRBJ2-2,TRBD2,TGTGCCACCAGCAGAGATATGGCACGCGGGAGAGGCGCCGGGGAGCTGTTTTTT,CATSRDMARGRGAGELFF
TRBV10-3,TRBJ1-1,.,TGTGCCATCAGTGAGTCGGGAGAATTTGAAGCTTTCTTT,CAISESGEFEAFF
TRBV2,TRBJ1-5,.,TGTGCCAGCAGTGTTGGTCAGGAAAGCAATCAGCCCCAGCATTTT,CASSVGQESNQPQHF
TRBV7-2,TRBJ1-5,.,TGTGCCAGCAGCTTCGGGAGTCCCTATAGCAATCAGCCCCAGCATTTT,CASSFGSPYSNQPQHF
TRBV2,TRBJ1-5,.,TGTGCCAGCAGAAACAGGGCTGGCAATCAGCCCCAGCATTTT,CASRNRAGNQPQHF
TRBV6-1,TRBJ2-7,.,TGTGCCAGCAGGCCCACAGGAAACTCCTACGAGCAGTACTTC,CASRPTGNSYEQYF
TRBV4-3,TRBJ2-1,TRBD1,TGCGCCAGCAGCCAAGGGACAGGCGGAAACAATGAGCAGTTCTTC,CASSQGTGGNNEQFF
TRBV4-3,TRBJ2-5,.,TGCGCCAGCAGCCAAGATCTAGGTGGGACTGGAGAGACCCAGTACTTC,CASSQDLGGTGETQYF
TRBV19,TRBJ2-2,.,TGTGCCAGTGGAAAGACTCAGGGGACCGGGGAGCTGTTTTTT,CASGKTQGTGELFF
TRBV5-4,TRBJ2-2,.,TGTGCCAGCAGCGCGAAACAGGTCAACACCGGGGAGCTGTTTTTT,CASSAKQVNTGELFF